This record concerns one T cell receptor beta chain sequence. This specimen comes from a study of blood T cell repertoires in COVID-19. Per germline, CDR1 MNHEY and CDR2 SVGAGI. The junction had 3 bases not matched to a gene; V was cut back by 6 bases and J by 0 bases. This CDR3 spans 14 amino acids. Some clones are missing from TCRdb's copy, which holds only in-frame ones; the method was immunoSEQ multiplex PCR. The table lists around 40,000 clones, about 86% of them singletons. Sequencing input: peripheral blood. This TCR derives from a man in his forties with COVID-19, enrolled during active disease. The V call is TRBV6-5, the J call TRBJ1-2, with 8 bases identical to TRBD1. CDR3 region: CASRLQGANYGYTF. The CDR3 coding sequence is TGTGCCAGCAGATTACAGGGGGCTAACTATGGCTACACCTTC.